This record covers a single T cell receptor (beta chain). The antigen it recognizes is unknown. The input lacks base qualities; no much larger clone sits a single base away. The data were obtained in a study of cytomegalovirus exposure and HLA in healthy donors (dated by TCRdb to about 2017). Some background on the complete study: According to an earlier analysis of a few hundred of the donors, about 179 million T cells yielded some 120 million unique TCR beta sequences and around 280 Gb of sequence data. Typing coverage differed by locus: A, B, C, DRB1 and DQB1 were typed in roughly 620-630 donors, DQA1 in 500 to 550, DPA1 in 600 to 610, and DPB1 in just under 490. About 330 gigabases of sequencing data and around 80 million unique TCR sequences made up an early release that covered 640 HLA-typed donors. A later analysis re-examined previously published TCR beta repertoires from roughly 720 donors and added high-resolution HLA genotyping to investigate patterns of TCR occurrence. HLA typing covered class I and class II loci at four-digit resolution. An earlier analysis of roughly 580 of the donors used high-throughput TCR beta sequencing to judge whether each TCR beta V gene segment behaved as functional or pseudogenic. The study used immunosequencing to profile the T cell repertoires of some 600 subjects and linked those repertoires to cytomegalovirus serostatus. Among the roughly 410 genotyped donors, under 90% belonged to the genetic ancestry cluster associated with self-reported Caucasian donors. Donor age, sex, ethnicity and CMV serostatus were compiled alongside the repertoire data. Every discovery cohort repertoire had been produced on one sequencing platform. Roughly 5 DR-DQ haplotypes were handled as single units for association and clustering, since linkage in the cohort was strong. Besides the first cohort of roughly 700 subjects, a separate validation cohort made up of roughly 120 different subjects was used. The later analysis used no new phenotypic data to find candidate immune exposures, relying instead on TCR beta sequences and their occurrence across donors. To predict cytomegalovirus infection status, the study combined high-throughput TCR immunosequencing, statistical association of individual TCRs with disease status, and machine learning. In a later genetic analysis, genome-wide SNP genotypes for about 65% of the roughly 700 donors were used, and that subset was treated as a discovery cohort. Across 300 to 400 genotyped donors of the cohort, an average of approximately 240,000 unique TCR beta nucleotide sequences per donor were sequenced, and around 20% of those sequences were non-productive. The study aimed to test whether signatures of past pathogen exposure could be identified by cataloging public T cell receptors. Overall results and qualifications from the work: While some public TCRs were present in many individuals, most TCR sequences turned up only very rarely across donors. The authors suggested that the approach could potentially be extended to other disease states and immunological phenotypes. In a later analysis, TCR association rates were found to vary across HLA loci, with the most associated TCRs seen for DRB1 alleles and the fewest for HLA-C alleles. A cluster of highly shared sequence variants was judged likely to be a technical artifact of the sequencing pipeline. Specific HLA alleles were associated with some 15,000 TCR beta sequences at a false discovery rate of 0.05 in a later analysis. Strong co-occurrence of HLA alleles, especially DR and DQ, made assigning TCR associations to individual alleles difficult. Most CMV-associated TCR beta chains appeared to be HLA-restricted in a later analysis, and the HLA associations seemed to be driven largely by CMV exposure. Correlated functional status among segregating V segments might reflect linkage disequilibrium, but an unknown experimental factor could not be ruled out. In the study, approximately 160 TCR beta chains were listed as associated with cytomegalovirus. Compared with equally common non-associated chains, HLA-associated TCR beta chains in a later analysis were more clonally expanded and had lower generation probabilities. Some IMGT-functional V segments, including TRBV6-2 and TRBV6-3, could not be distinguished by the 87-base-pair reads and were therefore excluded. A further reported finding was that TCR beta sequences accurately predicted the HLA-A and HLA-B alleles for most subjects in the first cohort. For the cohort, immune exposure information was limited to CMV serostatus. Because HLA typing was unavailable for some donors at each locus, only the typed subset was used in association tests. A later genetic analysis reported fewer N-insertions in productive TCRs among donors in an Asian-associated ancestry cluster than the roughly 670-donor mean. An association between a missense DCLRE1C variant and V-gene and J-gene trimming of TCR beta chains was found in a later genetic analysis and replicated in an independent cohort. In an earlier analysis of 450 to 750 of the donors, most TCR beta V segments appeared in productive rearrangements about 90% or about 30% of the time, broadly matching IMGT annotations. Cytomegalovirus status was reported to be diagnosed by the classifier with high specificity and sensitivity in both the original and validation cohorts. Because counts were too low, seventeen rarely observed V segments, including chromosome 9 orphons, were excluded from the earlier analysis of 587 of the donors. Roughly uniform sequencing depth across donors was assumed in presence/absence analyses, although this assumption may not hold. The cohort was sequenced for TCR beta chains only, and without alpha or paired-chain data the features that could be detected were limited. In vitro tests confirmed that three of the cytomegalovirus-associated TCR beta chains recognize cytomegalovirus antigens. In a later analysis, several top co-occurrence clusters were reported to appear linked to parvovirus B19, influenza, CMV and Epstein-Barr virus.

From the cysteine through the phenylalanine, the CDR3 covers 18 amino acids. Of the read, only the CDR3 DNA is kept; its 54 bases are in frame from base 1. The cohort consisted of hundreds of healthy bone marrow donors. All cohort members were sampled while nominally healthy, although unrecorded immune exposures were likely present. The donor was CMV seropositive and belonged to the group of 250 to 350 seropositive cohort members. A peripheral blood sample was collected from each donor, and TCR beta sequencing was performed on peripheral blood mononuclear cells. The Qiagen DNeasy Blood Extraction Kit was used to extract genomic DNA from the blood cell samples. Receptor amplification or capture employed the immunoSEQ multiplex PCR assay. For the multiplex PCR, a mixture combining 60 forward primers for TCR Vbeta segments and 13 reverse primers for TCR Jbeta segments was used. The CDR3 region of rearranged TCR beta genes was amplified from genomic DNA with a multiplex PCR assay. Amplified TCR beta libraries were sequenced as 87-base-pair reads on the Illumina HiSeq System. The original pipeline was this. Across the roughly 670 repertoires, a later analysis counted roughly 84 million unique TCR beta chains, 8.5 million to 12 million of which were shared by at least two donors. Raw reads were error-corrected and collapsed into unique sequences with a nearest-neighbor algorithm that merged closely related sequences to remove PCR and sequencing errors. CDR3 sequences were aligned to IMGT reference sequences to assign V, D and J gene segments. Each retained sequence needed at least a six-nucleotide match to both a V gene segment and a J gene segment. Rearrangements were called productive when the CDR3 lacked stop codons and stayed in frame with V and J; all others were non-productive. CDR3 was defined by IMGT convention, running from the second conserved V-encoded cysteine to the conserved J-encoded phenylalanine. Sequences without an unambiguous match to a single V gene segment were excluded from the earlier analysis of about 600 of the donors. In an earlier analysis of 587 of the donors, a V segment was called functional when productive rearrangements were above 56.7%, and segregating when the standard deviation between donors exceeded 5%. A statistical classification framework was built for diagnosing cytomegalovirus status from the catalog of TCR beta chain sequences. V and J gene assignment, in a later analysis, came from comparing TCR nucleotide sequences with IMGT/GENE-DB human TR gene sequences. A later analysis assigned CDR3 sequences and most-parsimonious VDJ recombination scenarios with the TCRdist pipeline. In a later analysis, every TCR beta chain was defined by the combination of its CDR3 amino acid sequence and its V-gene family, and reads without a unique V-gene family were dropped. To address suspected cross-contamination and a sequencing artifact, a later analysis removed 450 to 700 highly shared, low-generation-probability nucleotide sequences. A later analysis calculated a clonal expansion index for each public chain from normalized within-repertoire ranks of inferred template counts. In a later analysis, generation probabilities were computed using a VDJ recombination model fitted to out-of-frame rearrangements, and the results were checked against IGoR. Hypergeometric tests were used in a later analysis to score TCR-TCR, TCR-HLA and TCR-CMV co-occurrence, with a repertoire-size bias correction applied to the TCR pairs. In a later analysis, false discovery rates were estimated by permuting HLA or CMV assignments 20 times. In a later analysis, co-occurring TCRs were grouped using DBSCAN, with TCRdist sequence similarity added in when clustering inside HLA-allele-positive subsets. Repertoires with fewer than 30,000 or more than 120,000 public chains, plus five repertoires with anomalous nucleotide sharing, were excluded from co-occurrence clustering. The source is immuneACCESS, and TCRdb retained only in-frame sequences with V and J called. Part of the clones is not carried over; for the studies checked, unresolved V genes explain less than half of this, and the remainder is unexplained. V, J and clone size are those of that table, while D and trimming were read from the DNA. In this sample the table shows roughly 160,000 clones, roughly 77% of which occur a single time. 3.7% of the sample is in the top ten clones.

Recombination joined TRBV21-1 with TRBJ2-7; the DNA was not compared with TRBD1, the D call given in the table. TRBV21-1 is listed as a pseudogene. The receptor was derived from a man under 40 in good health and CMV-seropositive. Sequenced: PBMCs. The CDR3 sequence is CASSRRLMTGRVIYEQYF. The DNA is TGTGCCAGCAGCAGAAGATTGATGACAGGTCGCGTAATTTACGAGCAGTACTTC.